This TCR beta chain was identified in a study of cytomegalovirus exposure and HLA in healthy donors. Study summary: Of the donors genotyped, several hundred in all, 81% fell in the Caucasian-associated ancestry cluster. Regarding the study as a whole: Later analysis identified a missense DCLRE1C variant that was linked to TCR beta V- and J-gene trimming. Confirmation in vitro established that a few CMV-associated chains were specific for CMV antigens. The dataset shows that most TCR sequences were rare, while some public TCRs occurred in many donors.

A remark on this clone: Its antigen is undetermined.

Germline V gene lookup returns CDR1 SQVTM and CDR2 ANQGSEA. This CDR3 has 15 residues. Trimming removed 2 bases from V and 7 bases from J; junction bases left unmatched: 8. PCR amplification relied on 60 Vbeta primers (plus 13 Jbeta primers). Here immunoSEQ multiplex PCR was the method, and the copy in TCRdb shows in-frame clones only, minus some. Of 220,000 or so clones detected, around four fifths appear once; the ten largest clones hold approximately 3.9%. The chain has TRBV29-1 and TRBJ2-1; 10 positions match TRBD2. The TCR comes from a male donor in good health and CMV-seronegative. The specimen was PBMCs. The chain's CDR3 is CSVEFPGLAFNEQFF. The CDR3 region has the DNA TGCAGCGTTGAATTCCCGGGACTAGCGTTTAATGAGCAGTTCTTC.